These T cell receptor beta chains were read from a single sample in a study of early T cells in non-severe SARS-CoV-2 infection. TCRdb recomputed calls from the 5' RACE reads with MiXCR, one row per CDR3 protein. The table records fewer than 30,000 distinct CDR3 sequences, 5% to 6% of them present only once. Specimen: whole blood. The receptor set was obtained from an adult who was a healthcare worker with PCR-confirmed SARS-CoV-2 infection or an uninfected control (not recorded which). Both conserved end residues are part of each CDR3.

J,V,CDR3
TRBJ2-7,TRBV20-1,CSARGTSVDYEQYF
TRBJ2-7,TRBV6-5,CASRTGNGREQYF
TRBJ1-6,TRBV28,CASSLTHTLGQGLNSPLHF
TRBJ2-3,TRBV5-8,CASSPNWGDRENPSTDTQYF
TRBJ1-1,TRBV7-9,CASSLSVTEAFF
TRBJ2-5,TRBV6-2/TRBV6-3,CASSGQEQETQYF
TRBJ2-1,TRBV28,CASSFYIRSYNEQFF
TRBJ2-5,TRBV7-6,CASSLAPKTGYQETQYF
TRBJ2-7,TRBV27,CASSPFGGSLYEQYF
TRBJ2-7,TRBV7-8,CASSLGGGDLSYEQYF
TRBJ2-7,TRBV28,CASSLYGTSGIYEQYF
TRBJ2-4,TRBV28,CASSLFNREDIQYF
TRBJ1-5,TRBV19,CASSMQGPQPQHF
TRBJ2-7,TRBV6-6,CASSGQAYEQYF
TRBJ1-2,TRBV19,CASSVSQGARYGYTF
TRBJ1-3,TRBV28,CASSLGWGTSSGNTIYF
TRBJ1-2,TRBV12-3/TRBV12-4,CASSLLSGTYGYTF
TRBJ2-7,TRBV12-3/TRBV12-4,CASSPTGRTYEQYF
TRBJ2-3,TRBV29-1,CSSTGQGGTDTQYF
TRBJ1-5,TRBV7-2,CASSFGPSNQPQHF
TRBJ1-1,TRBV6-5,CASSATGLTEAFF
TRBJ1-4,TRBV7-2,CASSSVLTGTGGVKLFF
TRBJ1-3,TRBV21-1,CASSAHRGSGNTIYF
TRBJ2-2,TRBV7-3,CASSASGNTGELFF
TRBJ2-1,TRBV20-1,CSARVGGDYNEQFF
TRBJ2-3,TRBV7-9,CASSLVARSTDTQYF
TRBJ2-2,TRBV12-3/TRBV12-4,CASSLPTYTGELFF
TRBJ1-5,TRBV30,CAWSVPLVPRGNQPQHF
TRBJ1-5,TRBV2,CASSGKNGNQPQHF
TRBJ2-3,TRBV20-1,CSAQDLTDTQYF
TRBJ2-7,TRBV6-2/TRBV6-3,CASSYLEPTYEQYF
TRBJ2-2,TRBV7-9,CASRTNDRQRTRNTGELFF
TRBJ2-7,TRBV5-1,CASSLTAGGYEQYF
TRBJ1-1,TRBV20-1,CSAPDRIMNTEAFF
TRBJ2-1,TRBV7-2,CASSPPSNVNEQFF
TRBJ1-1,TRBV20-1,CSANSRDGGSVVF
TRBJ2-1,TRBV20-1,CSASRTGKNEQFF
TRBJ1-6,TRBV3-1,CASSRGGNSPLHF
TRBJ2-2,TRBV20-1,CSARGAVAGELFF
TRBJ2-1,TRBV3-1,CASSQDVGSSYNEQFF
TRBJ2-1,TRBV7-6,CASSPTSSYNEQFF
TRBJ1-2,TRBV5-4,CASSLDSYGYTF
TRBJ1-5,TRBV20-1,CSARDFSQGRGDQPQHF
TRBJ2-3,TRBV4-3,CASSQDAWGKTDTQYF
TRBJ2-1,TRBV5-8,CASSLNNYNEQFF
TRBJ2-2,TRBV18,CASSPPSLTANTGELFF
TRBJ1-6,TRBV6-1,CASSEVRGLGAPLHF
TRBJ2-1,TRBV4-3,CASSQESWGASYNEQFF
TRBJ2-1,TRBV12-3/TRBV12-4,CASTLMDGYNEQFF
TRBJ2-4,TRBV18,CASSQGTNNIQYF
TRBJ1-5,TRBV28,CASRPGQGPNQPQHF
TRBJ2-1,TRBV27,CASITTSGSSYNEQFF
TRBJ2-5,TRBV4-1,CASSQDTRVGGAKSETQYF
TRBJ2-6,TRBV20-1,CSASSLAETVSGANVLTF
TRBJ2-3,TRBV18,CASSPLRTGSTDTQYF